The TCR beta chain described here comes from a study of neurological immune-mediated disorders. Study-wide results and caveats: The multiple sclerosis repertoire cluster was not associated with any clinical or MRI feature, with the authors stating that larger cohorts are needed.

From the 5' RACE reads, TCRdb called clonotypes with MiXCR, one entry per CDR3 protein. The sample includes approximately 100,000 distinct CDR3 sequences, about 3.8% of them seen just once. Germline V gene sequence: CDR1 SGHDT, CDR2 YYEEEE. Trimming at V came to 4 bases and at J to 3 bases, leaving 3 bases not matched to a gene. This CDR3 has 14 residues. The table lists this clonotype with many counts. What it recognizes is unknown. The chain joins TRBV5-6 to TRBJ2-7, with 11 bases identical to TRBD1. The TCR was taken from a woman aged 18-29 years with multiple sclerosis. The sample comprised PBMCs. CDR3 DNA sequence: TGTGCCAGCAGCCACGGGACAGGGGGCTACGAGCAGTACTTC. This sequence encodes CASSHGTGGYEQYF.